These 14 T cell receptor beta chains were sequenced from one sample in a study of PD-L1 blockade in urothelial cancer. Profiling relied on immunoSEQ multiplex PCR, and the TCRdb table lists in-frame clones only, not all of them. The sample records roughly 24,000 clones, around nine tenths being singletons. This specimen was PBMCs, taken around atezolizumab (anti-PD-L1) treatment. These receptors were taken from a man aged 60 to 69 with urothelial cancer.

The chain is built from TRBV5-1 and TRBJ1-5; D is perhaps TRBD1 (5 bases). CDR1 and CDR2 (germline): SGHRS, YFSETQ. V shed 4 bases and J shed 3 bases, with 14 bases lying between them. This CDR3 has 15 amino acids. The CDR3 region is CASSLQGHYNQPQHF. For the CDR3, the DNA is TGCGCCAGCAGCCTTCAGGGCCATTACAATCAGCCCCAGCATTTT.

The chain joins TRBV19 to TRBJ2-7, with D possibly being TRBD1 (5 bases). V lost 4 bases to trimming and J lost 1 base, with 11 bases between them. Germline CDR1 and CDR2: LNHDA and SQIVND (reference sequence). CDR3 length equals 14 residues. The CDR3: CASSTRTGSYEQYF. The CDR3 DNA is TGTGCCAGTAGTACCCGAACAGGATCCTACGAGCAGTACTTC.

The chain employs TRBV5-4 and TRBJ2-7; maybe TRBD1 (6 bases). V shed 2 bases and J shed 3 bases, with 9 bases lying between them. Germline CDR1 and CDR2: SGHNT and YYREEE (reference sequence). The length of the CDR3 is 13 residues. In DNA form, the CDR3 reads TGTGCCAGCAGCTTTGGACAGAGCTACGAGCAGTACTTC. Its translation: CASSFGQSYEQYF.

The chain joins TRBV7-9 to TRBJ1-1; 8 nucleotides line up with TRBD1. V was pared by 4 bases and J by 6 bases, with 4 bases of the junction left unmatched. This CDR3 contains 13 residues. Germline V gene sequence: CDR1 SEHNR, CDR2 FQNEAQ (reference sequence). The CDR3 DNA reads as TGTGCCAGCAGCTGGGACAGGTTTTCTGAAGCTTTCTTT. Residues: CASSWDRFSEAFF.

CDR3 sequence reads: CASSLVRGGWGYTF. CDR3 bases: TGTGCCAGCAGCTTAGTGAGAGGCGGTTGGGGCTACACCTTC. The chain recombines TRBV7-2 with TRBJ1-2; D gene uncertain. There are 14 residues in the CDR3. V was cut by 1 base and J by 8 bases, with 14 bases left in between. Germline assignment: CDR1 SGHTA and CDR2 FQGNSA.

The CDR3 loop reads CASSAGAGEGGKYF. CDR3 nucleotide sequence: TGTGCCAGTAGTGCGGGCGCAGGGGAAGGGGGAAAGTACTTC. The V and J genes are TRBV19 and TRBJ2-7; a possible D gene is TRBD1 (6 bases). This CDR3 is 14 amino acids long. V was shortened by 5 bases and J by 11 bases, with 22 bases between the two germline ends. Germline CDR1 is LNHDA and CDR2 is SQIVND (reference sequence).

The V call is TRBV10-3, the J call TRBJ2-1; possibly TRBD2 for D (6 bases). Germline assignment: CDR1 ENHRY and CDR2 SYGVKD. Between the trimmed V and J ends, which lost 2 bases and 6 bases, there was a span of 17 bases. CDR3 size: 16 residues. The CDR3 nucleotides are TGTGCCATCAGTGAGCCCGGGGCAATGGGGGGCAATGAGCAGTTCTTC. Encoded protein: CAISEPGAMGGNEQFF.

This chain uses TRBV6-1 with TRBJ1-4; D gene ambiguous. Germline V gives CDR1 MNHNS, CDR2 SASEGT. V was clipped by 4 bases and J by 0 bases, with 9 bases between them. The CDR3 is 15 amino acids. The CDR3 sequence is CASSGYRTTNEKLFF. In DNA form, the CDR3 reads TGTGCCAGCAGTGGATACAGAACAACTAATGAAAAACTGTTTTTT.

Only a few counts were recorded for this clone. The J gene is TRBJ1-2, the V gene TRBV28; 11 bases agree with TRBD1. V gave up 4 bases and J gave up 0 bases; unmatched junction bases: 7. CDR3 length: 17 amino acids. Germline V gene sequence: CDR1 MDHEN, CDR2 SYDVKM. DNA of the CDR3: TGTGCCAGCAGTTCAACGGTGGGACAGGGGGCTAACTATGGCTACACCTTC. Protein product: CASSSTVGQGANYGYTF.

The chain's CDR3 is CASSIWGDNQPQHF. The CDR3 nucleotides are TGTGCCAGTAGTATTTGGGGGGACAATCAGCCCCAGCATTTT. The rearrangement uses TRBV19 and TRBJ1-5; perhaps TRBD1 as D (5 bases). V was shortened by 3 bases and J by 3 bases, with 9 bases between the two germline ends. The germline gives CDR1 LNHDA, CDR2 SQIVND (reference sequence). CDR3 length: 14 amino acids.

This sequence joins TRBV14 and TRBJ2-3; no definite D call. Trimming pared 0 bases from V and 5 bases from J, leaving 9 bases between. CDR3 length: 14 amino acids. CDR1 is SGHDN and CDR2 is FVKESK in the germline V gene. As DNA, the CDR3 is TGTGCCAGCAGCCAAGACTTCAGGCGAGATACGCAGTATTTT. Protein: CASSQDFRRDTQYF.

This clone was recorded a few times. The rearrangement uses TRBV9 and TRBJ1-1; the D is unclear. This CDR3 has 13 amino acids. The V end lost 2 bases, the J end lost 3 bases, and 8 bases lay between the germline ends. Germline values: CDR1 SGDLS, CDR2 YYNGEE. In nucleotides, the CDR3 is TGTGCCAGCAGCGTTTCGAGATACACTGAAGCTTTCTTT. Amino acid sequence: CASSVSRYTEAFF.

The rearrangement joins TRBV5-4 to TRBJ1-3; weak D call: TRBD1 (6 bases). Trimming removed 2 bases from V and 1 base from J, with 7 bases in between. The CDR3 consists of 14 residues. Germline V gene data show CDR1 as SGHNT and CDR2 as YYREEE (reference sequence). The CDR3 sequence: CASSLQGSGNTIYF. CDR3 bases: TGTGCCAGCAGCTTACAGGGTTCTGGAAACACCATATATTTT. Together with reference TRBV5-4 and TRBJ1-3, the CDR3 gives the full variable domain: ETGVTQSPTHLIKTRGQQVTLRCSSQSGHNTVSWYQQALGQGPQFIFQYYREEENGRGNFPPRFSGLQFPNYSSELNVNALELDDSALYLCASSLQGSGNTIYFGEGSWLTVV.

This CDR3 is CASSQSGTSGYNEQFF. For the CDR3, the DNA is TGCGCCAGCAGCCAATCCGGGACTAGCGGATACAATGAGCAGTTCTTC. The rearrangement joins TRBV4-1 to TRBJ2-1; 11 bases map to TRBD2. The CDR3 totals 16 residues. J gave up 4 bases and V 2 bases, and 4 bases lay outside the gene matches. Per the germline V gene, CDR1 is MGHRA and CDR2 is YSYEKL.